The 10 T cell receptor beta chains given below trace back to one sample, sequenced in a study of blood T cell repertoires in COVID-19. TCRdb keeps only in-frame clones here, not all; method: immunoSEQ multiplex PCR. The sample holds under 130,000 clones, about 80% seen once. The sequenced sample was peripheral blood. The receptors originated from a woman aged 70-85 years with acute or convalescent COVID-19.

In this sample, this clone turned up many times. The J gene is TRBJ1-6, the V gene TRBV5-4; perhaps TRBD1 as D (5 bases). Germline loops: CDR1 SGHNT, CDR2 YYREEE (reference sequence). The CDR3 loop spans 14 amino acids. V was clipped by 0 bases and J by 6 bases, with 7 bases between them. Written as DNA, the CDR3 is TGTGCCAGCAGCTTGGACAGGCTTAATTCACCCCTCCACTTT. It specifies CASSLDRLNSPLHF.

The CDR3 DNA is TGTGCCAGCAGTGCTTACCACAGCAACACTGAAGCTTTCTTT. Protein product: CASSAYHSNTEAFF. The V call is TRBV6-6, the J call TRBJ1-1; D is unclear. Germline CDR1 and CDR2: MNHNY and SVGAGI (reference sequence). The CDR3 consists of 14 residues. V was trimmed by 5 bases and J by 2 bases, leaving 12 bases between them.

In its sample, this clone was seen a few times. V usage is TRBV5-1 and J usage is TRBJ2-1; TRBD1 might be the D (5 bases). The CDR3 runs to 16 residues. Per germline, CDR1 SGHRS and CDR2 YFSETQ. The V end was cut by 2 bases, the J end by 2 bases, with 14 bases between. Here the CDR3 DNA reads TGCGCCAGCAGCTTTTGGACACTCCCTACCTACAATGAGCAGTTCTTC. It codes for CASSFWTLPTYNEQFF.

The rearrangement links TRBV3-1 (or the pseudogene TRBV3-2) to TRBJ1-6; 8 positions agree with TRBD1. Trimming at V came to 1 base and at J to 9 bases, leaving 8 bases not matched to a gene. Germline loops: CDR1 LGHDT, CDR2 YNNKEL (reference sequence). The CDR3 has 16 amino acids. The CDR3 DNA reads TGTGCCAGCAGCCAAGGGGTGGCAGGGGGCAGTTCACCCCTCCACTTT. Translated, it gives CASSQGVAGGSSPLHF.

In its sample, this clone was seen a few times. A far larger clone is one nucleotide away, so this likely arose from a read error. The sample carries other DNA sequences with the same CDR3. This rearrangement joins TRBV5-1 to TRBJ2-7, with TRBD2 identical over 8 bases. Germline V gene lookup returns CDR1 SGHRS and CDR2 YFSETQ. The CDR3 is made up of 16 amino acids. Trimming took 10 bases from V and 7 from J; bases not matched to a gene: 22. CDR3 loop: CARLRRRGGRGGEQYF. DNA for the CDR3: TGCGCCCGTTTGCGCCGTCGGGGGGGCCGGGGGGGGGAGCAGTACTTC.

The chain couples TRBV7-2 to TRBJ2-7; the D gene is possibly TRBD1 (5 bases). The CDR3 extends over 16 amino acids. The V end lost 5 bases, the J end lost 0 bases, and 17 bases lay between the germline ends. The germline V gene encodes CDR1 SGHTA and CDR2 FQGNSA. CDR3 protein: CASSLRTGPSSYEQYF. CDR3 sequence (DNA): TGTGCCAGCAGCCTGCGAACAGGCCCTAGCTCCTACGAGCAGTACTTC.

V usage is TRBV7-2 and J usage is TRBJ1-2; 7 bases map to TRBD1. This CDR3 is 15 amino acids long. From germline, CDR1 is SGHTA and CDR2 FQGNSA. The trim removed 5 bases at V and 4 bases at J, leaving 10 bases unmatched. The CDR3 region is CASSPLEGASYGYTF. In DNA form, the CDR3 reads TGTGCCAGCAGCCCCTTGGAGGGGGCGAGCTATGGCTACACCTTC.

This clone has only a few counts. The V call is TRBV25-1, the J call TRBJ1-6; 8 bases are a match to TRBD1. The germline gives CDR1 MGHDK, CDR2 SYGVNS. Trimming removed 10 bases from V and 8 bases from J; junction bases left unmatched: 7. The CDR3 extends over 13 amino acids. The CDR3 reads CANPGQAYSPLHF. In DNA form, the CDR3 reads TGTGCCAACCCGGGACAGGCGTATTCACCCCTCCACTTT.

The V and J genes are TRBV20-1 and TRBJ1-1; D remains ambiguous. With 3 bases removed from V and 10 bases from J, the gap between germline ends came to 21 bases. Germline CDR1 DFQATT, CDR2 SNEGSKA (reference sequence). This CDR3 spans 14 amino acids. CDR3 in amino acids: CSASMSGRVRGAFF. Here the CDR3 DNA reads TGCAGTGCTAGTATGAGTGGGAGGGTCCGGGGAGCTTTCTTT.

This clone was recorded a few times. This chain links TRBV5-1 with TRBJ1-1, with D uncertain. Trimming left V 4 bases short and J 1 base short, with 17 bases between. This CDR3 comprises 16 residues. CDR1 SGHRS and CDR2 YFSETQ come from the germline V gene. In nucleotides, the CDR3 is TGCGCCAGCAGCCAACGTCCCCCGGCGGAGAACACTGAAGCTTTCTTT. This sequence encodes CASSQRPPAENTEAFF.